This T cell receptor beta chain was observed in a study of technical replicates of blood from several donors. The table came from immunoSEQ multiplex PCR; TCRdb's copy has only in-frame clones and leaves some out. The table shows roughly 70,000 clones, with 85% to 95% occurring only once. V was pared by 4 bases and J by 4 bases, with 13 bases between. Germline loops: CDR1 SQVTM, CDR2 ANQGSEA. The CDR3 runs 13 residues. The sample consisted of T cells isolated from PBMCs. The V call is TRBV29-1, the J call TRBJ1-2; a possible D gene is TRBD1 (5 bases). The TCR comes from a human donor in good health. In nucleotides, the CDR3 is TGCAGCGTTGCGGCAGGGTTGGTCTATGGCTACACCTTC. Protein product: CSVAAGLVYGYTF.